This T cell receptor beta chain was sequenced during a study of spatial heterogeneity in lung cancer. Study in general: There were consistently more beta-chain sequences detected than alpha-chain sequences. Study-level results: Expanded alpha and beta TCR counts within tumors tracked tumor mutation counts.

The CDR3 consists of 13 residues. The ends were cut back, 6 bases at V and 1 base at J, with 9 bases in the middle. Germline CDR1 is LGHDT and CDR2 is YNNKEL (reference sequence). In the library, each TCR cDNA molecule bore its own unique molecular identifier. TCRdb itself ran the 5' RACE reads through MiXCR, one entry per CDR3 protein. The sample records approximately 1,600 distinct CDR3 sequences, 5.2% being singletons. Noted time point: sample taken at primary tumor resection. Researchers sequenced whole RNA taken from tumor, nontumor lung or frozen PBMC without sorting. Relative to its sample, this clonotype is medium-sized. What it binds is not known.

The sequencing used lung tumor tissue, collected at surgery. This clonotype was obtained from a male donor with early-stage non-small cell lung cancer. The V gene is TRBV3-1, the J gene TRBJ1-1; D unclear. The CDR3 loop is CASRLGSNTEAFF. In nucleotides, the CDR3 is TGTGCCAGCAGACTTGGGTCGAACACTGAAGCTTTCTTT.